Following are 15 T cell receptor beta chains from one sample sequenced in a study of blood T cell repertoires in COVID-19. Only in-frame clones appear in the TCRdb table, and some are missing; sequencing was by immunoSEQ multiplex PCR. The table includes some 390,000 clones, 80% to 90% detected once. The material sequenced was PBMCs or T cells enriched from blood (not recorded which). All receptors derive from a man between 25 and 39 years old who had recovered from COVID-19.

The V and J genes are TRBV7-2 and TRBJ2-5; a possible D gene is TRBD1 (6 bases). CDR3 length: 13 amino acids. The V and J ends lost 5 bases and 5 bases respectively, with 12 bases between them. From germline, CDR1 is SGHTA and CDR2 FQGNSA. CDR3 region: CASSQQGGETQYF. The CDR3 DNA sequence: TGTGCCAGCAGCCAACAGGGTGGCGAGACCCAGTACTTC.

The genes are TRBV7-6 and TRBJ2-5; possible D gene TRBD1, 6 bases. Trimming pared 4 bases from V and 4 bases from J, leaving 10 bases between. Per the germline V gene, CDR1 is SGHVS and CDR2 is FNYEAQ. The CDR3 loop spans 13 amino acids. The CDR3 coding sequence is TGTGCCAGCAGCTCAGGGGTGGTAGAGACCCAGTACTTC. It is translated as CASSSGVVETQYF.

The chain is built from TRBV2 and TRBJ2-5; a possible D gene is TRBD1 (6 bases). V dropped 7 bases and J dropped 5 bases, with 14 bases sitting between them. This CDR3 is 13 amino acids long. Germline V gene data show CDR1 as SNHLY and CDR2 as FYNNEI. The DNA for the CDR3 is TGTGCCAGCACCCGACAGGCTTTCGAGACCCAGTACTTC. This encodes CASTRQAFETQYF.

J is TRBJ1-6 and V is TRBV28; the D is unclear. Trimming cost V 6 bases and J 0 bases, with 12 bases left between them. The CDR3 covers 16 residues. From germline, CDR1 is MDHEN and CDR2 SYDVKM. CDR3 sequence: CASRLLGSSYNSPLHF. The CDR3 region has the DNA TGTGCCAGCAGGCTACTCGGGAGCTCCTATAATTCACCCCTCCACTTT.

V is TRBV29-1 and J is TRBJ2-7, with D perhaps matching TRBD1 (5 bases). The length of the CDR3 is 11 residues. Per germline, CDR1 SQVTM and CDR2 ANQGSEA. V lost 5 bases, J lost 0 bases, and 5 bases lay in between. The CDR3 protein is CSVTGSYEQYF. CDR3 nucleotides: TGCAGCGTTACAGGCTCCTACGAGCAGTACTTC.

The chain has TRBV19 and TRBJ1-4, with 7 nucleotides matching TRBD1. CDR3 length: 16 amino acids. The germline V gene has CDR1 LNHDA and CDR2 SQIVND (reference sequence). CDR3: CASIGTASKRGEKLFF. The CDR3 coding sequence is TGTGCGTCTATCGGGACAGCTTCTAAGAGGGGTGAAAAACTGTTTTTT.

The gene calls are TRBV29-1 and TRBJ1-2, with D possibly TRBD1 on 6 matching bases. V lost 4 bases and J 6 bases, leaving 15 bases between the germline ends. The CDR3 contains 13 residues. Per the germline V gene, CDR1 is SQVTM and CDR2 is ANQGSEA. The CDR3 region is CSVARGGVHGYTF. CDR3 DNA: TGCAGCGTTGCCCGAGGGGGTGTACATGGCTACACCTTC.

This chain joins TRBV2 and TRBJ1-6; D not certain. Germline values: CDR1 SNHLY, CDR2 FYNNEI. V lost 3 bases and J 9 bases, leaving 15 bases between the germline ends. This CDR3 region has 15 residues. The CDR3 DNA sequence: TGTGCCAGCAGTGATTTGGGAGGGTCAGGTTCACCCCTCCACTTT. Translated, it gives CASSDLGGSGSPLHF.

The V call is TRBV25-1, the J call TRBJ2-5; a weak D match, TRBD2 (5 bases). The germline V gene encodes CDR1 MGHDK and CDR2 SYGVNS. This CDR3 has 14 residues. Trimming took 8 bases from V and 4 from J, leaving 17 bases between them. CDR3 sequence: CASATLGLGETQYF. DNA for the CDR3: TGTGCCAGCGCAACACTAGGACTCGGAGAGACCCAGTACTTC.

V usage is TRBV12-3 or TRBV12-4 and J usage is TRBJ2-3; D remains unclear. The germline V and J ends were trimmed by 8 bases and 8 bases, with 11 bases remaining between them. The CDR3 covers 11 residues. The CDR3 region is CASARVGTQYF. The CDR3 region has the DNA TGTGCCAGCGCTCGCGTTGGTACGCAGTATTTT.

V usage is TRBV10-1 and J usage is TRBJ2-3; 7 positions agree with TRBD2. This CDR3 is 14 amino acids long. V lost 5 bases to trimming and J lost 3 bases; unmatched junction nucleotides: 5. The germline V gene has CDR1 WNHNN and CDR2 SYGVQD (reference sequence). The CDR3 spells CASSRLAATDTQYF. The DNA of the CDR3 is TGCGCCAGCAGTCGACTAGCTGCGACAGATACGCAGTATTTT.

The chain links TRBV6-5 to TRBJ1-2; weak D call: TRBD1 (6 bases). The CDR3 is 14 residues long. The V end was cut by 5 bases, the J end by 4 bases, with 14 bases between. The germline V gene encodes CDR1 MNHEY and CDR2 SVGAGI. The CDR3 reads CASSPSDRFYGYTF. CDR3 DNA: TGTGCCAGCAGTCCCTCGGACAGATTCTATGGCTACACCTTC.

The chain carries TRBV28 and TRBJ1-5; D not certain. Trimming left V 4 bases short and J 6 bases short, with 10 bases between. The CDR3 extends over 13 amino acids. From germline, CDR1 is MDHEN and CDR2 SYDVKM. The DNA of the CDR3 is TGTGCCAGCAGTTCGGAGGGCGGTCAGCCCCAGCATTTT. The encoded protein is CASSSEGGQPQHF.

The chain combines TRBV5-1 with TRBJ1-2; tentative D call: TRBD1 (5 bases). V shed 1 base and J shed 10 bases, with 23 bases lying between them. The CDR3 runs to 16 residues. Germline lookup yields CDR1 SGHRS and CDR2 YFSETQ. The CDR3 loop is CASSLSPTERGSIYTF. The CDR3 DNA sequence: TGCGCCAGCAGCTTGTCCCCTACAGAAAGGGGAAGTATCTACACCTTC. Combining the CDR3 with reference TRBV5-1 and TRBJ1-2 gives the whole variable domain KAGVTQTPRYLIKTRGQQVTLSCSPISGHRSVSWYQQTPGQGLQFLFEYFSETQRNKGNFPGRFSGRQFSNSRSEMNVSTLELGDSALYLCASSLSPTERGSIYTFGSGTRLTVV.

This chain links TRBV19 with TRBJ1-2; 8 bases are a match to TRBD1. CDR3 length: 14 residues. Germline V lookup: CDR1 LNHDA, CDR2 SQIVND (reference sequence). V lost 2 bases, J lost 7 bases, and 6 bases stayed unmatched. The CDR3 region is CASSIFQGAGGYTF. The CDR3 DNA reads TGTGCCAGTAGTATATTCCAGGGGGCCGGTGGCTACACCTTC.